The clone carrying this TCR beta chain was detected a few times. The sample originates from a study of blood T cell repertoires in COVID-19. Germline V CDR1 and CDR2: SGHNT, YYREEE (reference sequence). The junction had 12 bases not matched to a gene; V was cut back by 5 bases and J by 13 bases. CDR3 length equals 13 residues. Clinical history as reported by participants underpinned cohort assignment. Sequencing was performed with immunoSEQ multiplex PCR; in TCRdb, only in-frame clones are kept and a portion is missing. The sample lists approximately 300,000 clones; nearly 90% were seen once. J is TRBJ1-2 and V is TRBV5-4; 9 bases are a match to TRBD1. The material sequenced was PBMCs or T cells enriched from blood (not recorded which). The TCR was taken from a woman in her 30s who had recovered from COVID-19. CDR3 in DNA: TGTGCCAGCAGACCCTCGGACAGGGGTTTGTTCACCTTC. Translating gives CASRPSDRGLFTF. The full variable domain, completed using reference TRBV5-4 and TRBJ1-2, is ETGVTQSPTHLIKTRGQQVTLRCSSQSGHNTVSWYQQALGQGPQFIFQYYREEENGRGNFPPRFSGLQFPNYSSELNVNALELDDSALYLCASRPSDRGLFTFGSGTRLTVV.